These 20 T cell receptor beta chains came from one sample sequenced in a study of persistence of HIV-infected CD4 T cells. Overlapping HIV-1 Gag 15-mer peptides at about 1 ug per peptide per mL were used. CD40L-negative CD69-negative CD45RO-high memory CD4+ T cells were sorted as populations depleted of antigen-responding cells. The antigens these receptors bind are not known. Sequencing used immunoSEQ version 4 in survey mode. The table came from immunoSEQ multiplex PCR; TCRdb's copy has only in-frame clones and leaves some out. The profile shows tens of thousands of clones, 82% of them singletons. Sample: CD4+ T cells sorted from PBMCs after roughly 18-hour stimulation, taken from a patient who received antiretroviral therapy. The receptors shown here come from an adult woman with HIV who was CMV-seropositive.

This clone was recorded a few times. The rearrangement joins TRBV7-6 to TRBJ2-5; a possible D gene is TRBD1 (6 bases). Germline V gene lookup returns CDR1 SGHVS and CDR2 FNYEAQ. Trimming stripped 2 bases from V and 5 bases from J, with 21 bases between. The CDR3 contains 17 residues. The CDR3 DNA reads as TGTGCCAGCAGCTTAAACAGGGCGGTGTTATCTGTGGAGACCCAGTACTTC. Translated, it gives CASSLNRAVLSVETQYF.

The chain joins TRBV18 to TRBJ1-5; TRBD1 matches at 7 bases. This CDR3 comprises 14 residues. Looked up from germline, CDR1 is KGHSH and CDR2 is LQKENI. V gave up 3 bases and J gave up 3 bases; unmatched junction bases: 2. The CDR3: CASSPDRDNQPQHF. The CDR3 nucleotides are TGTGCCAGCTCACCCGACAGGGACAATCAGCCCCAGCATTTT.

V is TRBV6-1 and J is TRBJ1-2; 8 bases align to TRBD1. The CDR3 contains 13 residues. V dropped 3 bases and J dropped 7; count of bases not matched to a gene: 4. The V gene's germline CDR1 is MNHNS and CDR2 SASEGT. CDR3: CASSERTGSGYTF. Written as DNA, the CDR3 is TGTGCCAGCAGTGAGAGGACAGGGTCTGGCTACACCTTC.

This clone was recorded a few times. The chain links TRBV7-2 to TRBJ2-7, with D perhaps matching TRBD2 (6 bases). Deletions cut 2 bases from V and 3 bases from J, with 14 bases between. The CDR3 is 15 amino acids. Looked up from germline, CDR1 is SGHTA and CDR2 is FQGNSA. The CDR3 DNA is TGTGCCAGCAGCTTATTAGGGCTAGCGAACTACGAGCAGTACTTC. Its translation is CASSLLGLANYEQYF.

The CDR3: CASSLAGDKPRRQYF. As DNA, the CDR3 is TGCGCCAGCAGCTTGGCTGGAGACAAGCCCCGCCGGCAGTACTTC. The rearrangement joins TRBV5-1 to TRBJ2-7; D remains ambiguous. Trimming left V 0 bases short and J 9 bases short, with 19 bases between. This CDR3 is built from 15 residues. Germline lookup yields CDR1 SGHRS and CDR2 YFSETQ.

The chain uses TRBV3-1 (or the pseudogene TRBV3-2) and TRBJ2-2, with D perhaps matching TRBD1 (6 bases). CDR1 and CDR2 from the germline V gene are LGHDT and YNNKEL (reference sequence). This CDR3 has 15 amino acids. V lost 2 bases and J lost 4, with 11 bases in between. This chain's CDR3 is CASSQLRDTTGELFF. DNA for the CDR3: TGTGCCAGCAGCCAATTGAGGGACACCACCGGGGAGCTGTTTTTT.

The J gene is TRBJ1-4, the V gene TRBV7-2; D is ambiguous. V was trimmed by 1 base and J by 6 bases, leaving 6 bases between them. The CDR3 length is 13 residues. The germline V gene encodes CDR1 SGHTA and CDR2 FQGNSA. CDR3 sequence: CASSLGRDEKLFF. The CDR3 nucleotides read TGTGCCAGCAGCTTAGGGAGAGATGAAAAACTGTTTTTT.

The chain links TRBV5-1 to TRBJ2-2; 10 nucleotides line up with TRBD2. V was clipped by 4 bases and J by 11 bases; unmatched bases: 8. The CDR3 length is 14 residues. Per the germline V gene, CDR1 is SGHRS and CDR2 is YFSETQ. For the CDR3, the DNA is TGCGCCAGCAGCAGGACTAGCGGCCCAAGTGAGCTGTTTTTT. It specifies CASSRTSGPSELFF.

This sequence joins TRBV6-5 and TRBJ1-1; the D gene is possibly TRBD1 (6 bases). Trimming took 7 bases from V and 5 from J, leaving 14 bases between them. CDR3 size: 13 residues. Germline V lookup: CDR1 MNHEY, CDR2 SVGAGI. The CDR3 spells CASILTGRTEAFF. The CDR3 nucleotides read TGTGCCAGCATTCTAACAGGGAGGACTGAAGCTTTCTTT.

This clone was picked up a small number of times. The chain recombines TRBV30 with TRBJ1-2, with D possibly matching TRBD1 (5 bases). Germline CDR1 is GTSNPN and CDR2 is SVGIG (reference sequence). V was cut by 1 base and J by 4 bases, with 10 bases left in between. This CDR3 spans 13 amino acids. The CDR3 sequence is CAWSEQAPYGYTF. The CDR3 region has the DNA TGTGCCTGGAGTGAACAGGCGCCCTATGGCTACACCTTC.

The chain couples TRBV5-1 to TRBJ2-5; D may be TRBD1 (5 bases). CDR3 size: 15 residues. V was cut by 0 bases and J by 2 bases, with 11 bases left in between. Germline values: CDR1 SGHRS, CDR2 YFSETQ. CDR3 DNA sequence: TGCGCCAGCAGCTTGGGGTGGGCAGGGCAAGAGACCCAGTACTTC. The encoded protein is CASSLGWAGQETQYF.

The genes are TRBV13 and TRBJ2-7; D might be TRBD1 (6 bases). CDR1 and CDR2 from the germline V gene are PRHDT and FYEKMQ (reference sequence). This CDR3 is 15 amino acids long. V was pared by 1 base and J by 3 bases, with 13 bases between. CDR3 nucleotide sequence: TGTGCCAGCAGCTTAGTAGGACAGAGCAACTACGAGCAGTACTTC. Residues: CASSLVGQSNYEQYF.

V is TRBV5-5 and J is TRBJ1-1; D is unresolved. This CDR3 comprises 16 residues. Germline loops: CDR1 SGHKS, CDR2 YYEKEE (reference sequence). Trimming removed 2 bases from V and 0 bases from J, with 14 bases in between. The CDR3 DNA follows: TGTGCCAGCAGCTTTTTGATTGGGGTAATGAACACTGAAGCTTTCTTT. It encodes CASSFLIGVMNTEAFF.

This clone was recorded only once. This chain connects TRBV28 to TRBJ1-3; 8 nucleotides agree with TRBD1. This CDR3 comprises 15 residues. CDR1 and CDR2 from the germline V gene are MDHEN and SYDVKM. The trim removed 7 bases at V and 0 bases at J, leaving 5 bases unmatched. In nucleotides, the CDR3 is TGTGCCAGCAAACTTGACAGGGGCTCTGGAAACACCATATATTTT. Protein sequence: CASKLDRGSGNTIYF.

The CDR3 protein is CASSPSLGRSNQPQHF. In nucleotides, the CDR3 is TGTGCCAGCAGTCCCTCCTTAGGGCGGAGCAATCAGCCCCAGCATTTT. The chain joins TRBV28 to TRBJ1-5; D remains unclear. The germline V gene has CDR1 MDHEN and CDR2 SYDVKM. The ends were cut back, 5 bases at V and 1 base at J, with 15 bases in the middle. The CDR3 has 16 residues.

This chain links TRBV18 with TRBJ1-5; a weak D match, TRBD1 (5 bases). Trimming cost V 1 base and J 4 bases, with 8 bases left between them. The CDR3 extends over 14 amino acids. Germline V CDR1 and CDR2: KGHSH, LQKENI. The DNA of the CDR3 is TGTGCCAGCTCACCACAGGCAGGGAATCAGCCCCAGCATTTT. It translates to CASSPQAGNQPQHF.

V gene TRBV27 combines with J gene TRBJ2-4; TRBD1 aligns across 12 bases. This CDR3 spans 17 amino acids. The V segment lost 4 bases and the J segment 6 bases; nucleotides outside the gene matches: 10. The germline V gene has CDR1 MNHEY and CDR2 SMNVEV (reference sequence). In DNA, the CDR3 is TGTGCCAGCAGTTCCTTCTCCGGGACAGGGGGCGGAAACATTCAGTACTTC. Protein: CASSSFSGTGGGNIQYF.

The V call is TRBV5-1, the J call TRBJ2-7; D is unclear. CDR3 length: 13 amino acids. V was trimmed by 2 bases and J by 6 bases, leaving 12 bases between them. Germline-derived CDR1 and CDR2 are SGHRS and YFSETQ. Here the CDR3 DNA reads TGCGCCAGCAGCTTTAAGGAAGGCGGCGAGCAGTACTTC. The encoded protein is CASSFKEGGEQYF.

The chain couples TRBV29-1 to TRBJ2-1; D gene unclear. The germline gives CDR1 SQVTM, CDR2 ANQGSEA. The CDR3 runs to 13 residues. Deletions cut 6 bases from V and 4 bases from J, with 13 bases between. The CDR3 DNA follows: TGCAGCGTCGGGTGGATGGGGTACAATGAGCAGTTCTTC. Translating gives CSVGWMGYNEQFF.

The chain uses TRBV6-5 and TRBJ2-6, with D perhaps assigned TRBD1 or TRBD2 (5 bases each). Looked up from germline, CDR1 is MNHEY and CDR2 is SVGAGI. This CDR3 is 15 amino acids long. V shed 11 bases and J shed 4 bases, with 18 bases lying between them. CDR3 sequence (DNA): TGTGCCGGGACGACGATGGGGGTCGGGGCCAACGTCCTGACTTTC. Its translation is CAGTTMGVGANVLTF.